The T cell receptor (beta chain) under discussion was sequenced for a study of regulatory T cells in long-lasting Graves disease. There are many counts of this clonotype. For TCR beta, libraries came from iRepertoire HTBI primers and Arm-PCR of CDR3 regions. TCRdb re-analysed the multiplex PCR reads in MiXCR, keeping a single row per CDR3 protein. The table has 200,000 to 250,000 distinct CDR3 sequences, about a sixth seen once. Time point of the sample: newly diagnosed GD, antithyroid drugs for less than 3 months. PBMCs provided the RNA from which the TCR library was made. Here the sequenced sample was peripheral blood mononuclear cells (PBMCs), taken at new diagnosis, from a patient treated with antithyroid drugs. This clonotype was sampled from a female donor with Graves disease.

CDR3 amino acids: CASRTSGGRGNTIYF. DNA for the CDR3: TGTGCCAGCAGGACCAGCGGGGGGAGGGGAAACACCATATATTTT. The J gene is TRBJ1-3, the V gene TRBV7-8; TRBD1 might be the D (5 bases). The CDR3 totals 15 residues. V was pared by 6 bases and J by 4 bases, with 16 bases between. Germline assignment: CDR1 SGHVS and CDR2 FQNEAQ.